The TCR beta chain described here comes from a study of human T cells and chemical hapten exposure. Unfractionated whole blood yielded the extracted total RNA. This clonotype was seen repeatedly, ten times or more. Attachment of unique molecular identifiers to individual cDNA molecules was performed in the library. TCRdb fed the 5' RACE reads into MiXCR, producing one record per CDR3 protein. The sample includes 130,000 or so distinct CDR3 sequences, about 4.3% of them seen just once. The CDR3 spans 12 residues. The germline V gene has CDR1 SNHLY and CDR2 FYNNEI. Trimming shortened V by 6 bases and J by 9 bases, and 12 bases separated the two germline ends.

The V and J genes are TRBV2 and TRBJ1-5; D gene unclear. This TCR came from a female donor in good health. The CDR3 bases are TGTGCCAGCAGCCCACCGGGTCGGCCCCAGCATTTT. Its protein product is CASSPPGRPQHF. Together with reference TRBV2 and TRBJ1-5, the CDR3 gives the full variable domain: EPEVTQTPSHQVTQMGQEVILRCVPISNHLYFYWYRQILGQKVEFLVSFYNNEISEKSEIFDDQFSVERPDGSNFTLKIRSTKLEDSAMYFCASSPPGRPQHFGDGTRLSIL.